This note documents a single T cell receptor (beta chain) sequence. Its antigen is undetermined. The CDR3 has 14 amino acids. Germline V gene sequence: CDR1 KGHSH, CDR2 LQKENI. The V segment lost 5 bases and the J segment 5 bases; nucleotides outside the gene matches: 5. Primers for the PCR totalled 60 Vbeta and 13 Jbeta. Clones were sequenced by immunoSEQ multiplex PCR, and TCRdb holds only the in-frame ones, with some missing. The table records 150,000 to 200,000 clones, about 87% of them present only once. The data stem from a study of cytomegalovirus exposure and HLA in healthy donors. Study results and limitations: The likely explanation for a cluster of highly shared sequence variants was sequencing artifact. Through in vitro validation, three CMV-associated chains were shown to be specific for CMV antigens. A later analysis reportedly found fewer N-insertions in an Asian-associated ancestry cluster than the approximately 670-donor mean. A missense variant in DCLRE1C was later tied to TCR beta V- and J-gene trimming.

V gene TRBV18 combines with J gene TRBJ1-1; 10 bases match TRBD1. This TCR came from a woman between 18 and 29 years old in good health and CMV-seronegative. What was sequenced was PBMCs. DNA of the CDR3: TGTGCCAGCTCATCTAGGACAGGGGGGACTGAAGCTTTCTTT. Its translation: CASSSRTGGTEAFF.